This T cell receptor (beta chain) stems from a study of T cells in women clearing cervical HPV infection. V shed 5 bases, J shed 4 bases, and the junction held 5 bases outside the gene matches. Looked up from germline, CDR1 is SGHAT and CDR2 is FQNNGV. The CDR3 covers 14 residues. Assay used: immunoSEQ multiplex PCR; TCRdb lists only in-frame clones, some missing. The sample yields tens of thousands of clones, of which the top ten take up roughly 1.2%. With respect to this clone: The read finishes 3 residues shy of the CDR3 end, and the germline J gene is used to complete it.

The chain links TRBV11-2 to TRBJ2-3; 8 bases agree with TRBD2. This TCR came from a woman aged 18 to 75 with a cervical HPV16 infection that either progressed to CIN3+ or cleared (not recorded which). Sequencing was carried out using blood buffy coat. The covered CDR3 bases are TGTGCCAGCAGCCACAGCGGGGGCCCAGATACG. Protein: CASSHSGGPDT. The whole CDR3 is CASSHSGGPDTQYF.